Sequencing of this TCR beta chain was carried out in a study of cytomegalovirus exposure and HLA in healthy donors. Study-level findings and limits: There were some V segments, including TRBV6-2 and TRBV6-3, excluded as indistinguishable. Earlier analysis yielded a pattern in which most TCR beta V segments were productive about 87% or about 30% of the time.

About this clone: Its antigen is unknown.

The PCR ran on 60 Vbeta and 13 Jbeta primers. Sequencing used immunoSEQ multiplex PCR; TCRdb keeps in-frame clones, though not all of them. The data hold 150,000 to 200,000 clones, with approximately 80% observed a single time. The CDR3 consists of 14 residues. CDR1 and CDR2 from the germline V gene are SGDLS and YYNGEE. The V segment lost 5 bases and the J segment 10 bases; nucleotides outside the gene matches: 9. The sequenced material came from PBMCs. The chain recombines TRBV9 with TRBJ1-6; 7 nucleotides align to TRBD1. This sequence was found in a male donor in good health and CMV-seropositive. Here the CDR3 DNA reads TGTGCCAGCAGGGGACAGAGGGACGAATCACCCCTCCACTTT. This sequence encodes CASRGQRDESPLHF. Full variable domain (missing parts from reference TRBV9 and TRBJ1-6): DSGVTQTPKHLITATGQRVTLRCSPRSGDLSVYWYQQSLDQGLQFLIQYYNGEERAKGNILERFSAQQFPDLHSELNLSSLELGDSALYFCASRGQRDESPLHFGNGTRLTVT.